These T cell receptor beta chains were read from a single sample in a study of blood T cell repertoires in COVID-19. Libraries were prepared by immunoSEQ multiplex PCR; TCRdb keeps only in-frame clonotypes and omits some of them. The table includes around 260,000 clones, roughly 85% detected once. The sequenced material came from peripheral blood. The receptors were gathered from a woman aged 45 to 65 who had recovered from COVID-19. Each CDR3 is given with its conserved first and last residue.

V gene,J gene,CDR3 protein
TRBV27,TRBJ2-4,CASSSRGREPNIQYF
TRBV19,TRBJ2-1,CASAQSGSYNEQFF
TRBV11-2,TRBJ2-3,CASSPRTADTQYF
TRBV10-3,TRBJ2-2,CAITDGRGANTGELFF
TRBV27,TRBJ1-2,CASSLGGGGYGYTF
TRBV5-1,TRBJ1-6,CASSEGQSSYNSPLHF
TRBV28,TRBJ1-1,CASSPTGGYTEAFF
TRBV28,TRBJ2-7,CASSHGAGARVYEQYF
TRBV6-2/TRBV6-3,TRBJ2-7,CASSYSERPDYEQYF
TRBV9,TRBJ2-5,CASSVERGTTPQETQYF
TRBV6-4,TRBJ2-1,CASIFRAGSSYNEQFF
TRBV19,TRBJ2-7,CASRRTTGRFGPRDYEQYF
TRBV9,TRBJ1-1,CASRDQENTEAFF
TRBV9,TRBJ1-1,CASSVGPGQENTEAFF
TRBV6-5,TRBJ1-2,CASNQGGPNGYTF
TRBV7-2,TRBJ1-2,CASSLTGLNGYTF
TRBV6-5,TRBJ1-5,CATSRGYSNQPQHF
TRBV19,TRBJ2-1,CASSRGQYNEQFF
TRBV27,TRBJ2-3,CASSLSGGTDTQYF
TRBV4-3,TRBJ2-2,CASSQVIGGLAGRTGELFF
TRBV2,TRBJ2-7,CASSGFDTSGGSYEQYF
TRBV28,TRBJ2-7,CASPSSLTGEQYF
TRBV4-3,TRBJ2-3,CASSQDWGRGADTQYF
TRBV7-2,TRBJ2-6,CASSAGPATGANVLTF
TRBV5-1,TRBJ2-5,CASSLQIGGSGETQYF
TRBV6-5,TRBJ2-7,CASSYTKTGAYEQYF
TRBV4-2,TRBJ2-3,CASSERLAGGWDTQYF
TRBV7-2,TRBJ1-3,CASSPRGGNTIYF
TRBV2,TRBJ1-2,CASSEVTANYGYTF